The source of this TCR beta chain is a study of cytomegalovirus exposure and HLA in healthy donors (dated by TCRdb to the late 2010s). With respect to the entire study: In an earlier analysis of some 550 of the donors, around 290 Gb of sequence data and 90 million to 130 million unique TCR beta sequences from about 179 million T cells were reported. Among a few hundred genotyped donors of the cohort, an average of roughly 240,000 unique TCR beta nucleotide sequences were sequenced per donor, around 20% of them non-productive. The study aimed to test whether signatures of past pathogen exposure could be identified by cataloging public T cell receptors. Rather than using new phenotypic data, the later analysis identified candidate immune exposures from TCR beta sequences and from how often those sequences occurred across donors. In a later genetic analysis, genome-wide SNP genotypes for about 55% of the roughly 700 donors were used, and that subset was treated as a discovery cohort. In an earlier analysis of 550 to 700 of the donors, high-throughput TCR beta sequencing was used to judge whether each TCR beta V gene segment behaved as functional or pseudogenic. A separate validation cohort of 100 to 150 different subjects was used in addition to the roughly 640-subject first cohort. Using immunosequencing, the study profiled T cell repertoires from 500 to 800 subjects and related those repertoires to cytomegalovirus serostatus. To study patterns of TCR occurrence, a later analysis re-analyzed previously published TCR beta repertoires from several hundred donors and added high-resolution HLA genotyping. Of the roughly 430 genotyped donors, approximately 83% fell in the genetic ancestry cluster associated with self-reported Caucasian donors. About 320 gigabases of sequencing data and approximately 85 million unique TCR sequences were included in an early release covering around 600 HLA-typed donors. Alongside the repertoire data, information on donor age, sex, ethnicity and CMV serostatus was compiled. HLA typing included class I and class II loci at four-digit resolution. The study combined high-throughput TCR immunosequencing, statistical association of individual TCRs with disease status, and machine learning to predict cytomegalovirus infection status. The number of donors typed differed by locus, with about 629-630 for A, B, C, DRB1 and DQB1, more than 500 for DQA1, 600 to 610 for DPA1, and over 400 for DPB1. Every repertoire in the discovery cohort had been generated on one and the same sequencing platform. Because of strong linkage in the cohort, four or five DR-DQ haplotypes were treated as single units for association and clustering. The investigation overall reported the following: Because counts were too low, roughly 16 rarely observed V segments, including chromosome 9 orphons, were left out of the earlier analysis of several hundred of the donors. The only immune exposure information available for the cohort was CMV serostatus. This cohort had only TCR beta chains sequenced, and the lack of alpha or paired-chain data limited which features could be detected. A later analysis found that TCR association rates varied across HLA loci, with DRB1 alleles showing the most associated TCRs and HLA-C alleles the fewest. Because HLA typing was unavailable for some donors at each locus, only the typed subset was used in association tests. While some public TCRs were present in many individuals, most TCR sequences turned up only very rarely across donors. Presence/absence analyses assumed roughly uniform sequencing depth across donors, an assumption that may not hold. Broadly in line with IMGT annotations, most TCR beta V segments showed up in productive rearrangements about 87% or about 30% of the time in an earlier analysis of roughly 590 of the donors. The authors suggested that the approach could potentially be generalized to other disease states and immunological phenotypes. The classifier was reported to diagnose cytomegalovirus status with high specificity and sensitivity in both the original cohort and the validation cohort. A later analysis found that HLA-associated TCR beta chains were more clonally expanded and had lower generation probabilities than equally common non-associated chains. According to a later genetic analysis, donors in an Asian-associated ancestry cluster had fewer N-insertions in productive TCRs than the roughly 660-donor mean. Strong co-occurrence of HLA alleles, especially DR and DQ, made assigning TCR associations to individual alleles difficult. Linkage disequilibrium might explain the correlated functional status among segregating V segments, but an unknown experimental factor could not be ruled out. Three of the identified cytomegalovirus-associated TCR beta chains were confirmed in vitro to be specific for cytomegalovirus antigens. According to a later analysis, parvovirus B19, influenza, CMV and Epstein-Barr virus appeared linked to several top co-occurrence clusters. A later analysis found that most CMV-associated TCR beta chains appeared HLA-restricted, with HLA associations seemingly driven largely by CMV exposure. A further reported finding was that TCR beta sequences accurately predicted the HLA-A and HLA-B alleles for most subjects in the first cohort. In a later analysis, around 15,000 TCR beta sequences were associated with specific HLA alleles at a false discovery rate of 0.05. A later genetic analysis associated a missense DCLRE1C variant with V-gene and J-gene trimming of TCR beta chains, and an independent cohort replicated the association. A total of 164 TCR beta chains were listed by the study as associated with cytomegalovirus. Some IMGT-functional V segments, including TRBV6-2 and TRBV6-3, could not be told apart with the 87-base-pair reads, so those segments were excluded. A cluster of highly shared sequence variants was judged likely to be a technical artifact of the sequencing pipeline.

From cysteine to phenylalanine, the CDR3 is 14 amino acids long. The retained sequence is limited to the CDR3, 42 bases, with the frame set at the first base. The germline V gene encodes CDR1 SNHLY and CDR2 FYNNEI. The V and J ends are trimmed by 3 bases and 6 bases, leaving 12 bases between them. Points on this clone: Its specific antigen is unknown. No per-base quality is available; no much larger clone lies one base away.

The cohort comprised more than 550 healthy bone marrow donors. At the time of sampling, every cohort member was nominally healthy, though immune exposures that went unrecorded were likely present. The donor tested CMV seropositive and was one of the 289 seropositive cohort members. A peripheral blood sample was provided by each donor, and peripheral blood mononuclear cells were used for TCR beta sequencing. The Qiagen DNeasy Blood Extraction Kit was used to extract genomic DNA from the blood cell samples. Library prep was done by the immunoSEQ multiplex PCR assay. The multiplex PCR relied on a mix of 60 forward primers for TCR Vbeta segments and 13 reverse primers for TCR Jbeta segments. The CDR3 region of rearranged TCR beta genes was amplified from genomic DNA with a multiplex PCR assay. The amplified TCR beta libraries were sequenced on the Illumina HiSeq System as 87-base-pair reads. In the source study's methods: A later analysis counted about 80 million unique TCR beta chains across the 550 to 700 repertoires, and approximately 11 million of these chains were shared by at least two donors. Raw reads were error-corrected and collapsed into unique sequences with a nearest-neighbor algorithm that merged closely related sequences to remove PCR and sequencing errors. To assign V, D and J gene segments, CDR3 sequences were aligned to IMGT reference sequences. For a sequence to be retained, a match of at least six nucleotides was required to both a V gene segment and a J gene segment. Rearrangements were called productive when the CDR3 lacked stop codons and stayed in frame with V and J; all others were non-productive. Following IMGT convention, CDR3 was defined as the stretch from the second conserved V-encoded cysteine up to the conserved J-encoded phenylalanine. The earlier analysis of 587 of the donors excluded any sequence lacking an unambiguous match to a single V gene segment. In an earlier analysis of roughly 600 of the donors, a V segment was called functional when productive rearrangements were above 56.7%, and segregating when the standard deviation between donors exceeded 5%. A statistical classification framework was built for diagnosing cytomegalovirus status from the catalog of TCR beta chain sequences. In a later analysis, TCR nucleotide sequences were compared against IMGT/GENE-DB human TR gene sequences so that V and J genes could be assigned. Using the TCRdist pipeline, a later analysis assigned CDR3 sequences along with most-parsimonious VDJ recombination scenarios. A later analysis defined each TCR beta chain by its CDR3 amino acid sequence plus V-gene family, and excluded reads lacking a unique V-gene family. As a way to deal with suspected cross-contamination and a sequencing artifact, a later analysis dropped approximately 570 nucleotide sequences that were highly shared and had low generation probability. A later analysis calculated a clonal expansion index for each public chain from normalized within-repertoire ranks of inferred template counts. In a later analysis, generation probabilities were computed with a VDJ recombination model fitted to out-of-frame rearrangements, and the resulting probabilities were checked against IGoR. In a later analysis, TCR-TCR, TCR-HLA and TCR-CMV co-occurrence was scored with hypergeometric tests, and a repertoire-size bias correction was applied to TCR pairs. A later analysis estimated false discovery rates by permuting HLA or CMV assignments 20 times. In a later analysis, co-occurring TCRs were grouped using DBSCAN, with TCRdist sequence similarity added in when clustering inside HLA-allele-positive subsets. Co-occurrence clustering excluded repertoires with fewer than 30,000 or more than 120,000 public chains, plus five with anomalous nucleotide sharing. The clones in this table, taken by TCRdb from immuneACCESS, are in-frame only. Not every clone is retained; where verified, under half of the shortfall comes from an unresolved V gene, and the cause of the rest is unknown. V and J calls and clone size follow that table, whereas D and trimming were derived from the DNA. The sample includes 250,000 or so clones, with about 80% observed a single time. In total, the top ten clones hold 7% to 9% of the sample.

The specimen was PBMCs. The source of this sequence is a woman between 55 and 75 years old in good health and CMV-seropositive. The V and J genes are TRBV2 and TRBJ1-5; the D gene is perhaps TRBD1, from 5 matching bases. The CDR3 reads CASSEQWGIQPQHF. The DNA sequence is TGTGCCAGCAGTGAGCAGTGGGGCATTCAGCCCCAGCATTTT.